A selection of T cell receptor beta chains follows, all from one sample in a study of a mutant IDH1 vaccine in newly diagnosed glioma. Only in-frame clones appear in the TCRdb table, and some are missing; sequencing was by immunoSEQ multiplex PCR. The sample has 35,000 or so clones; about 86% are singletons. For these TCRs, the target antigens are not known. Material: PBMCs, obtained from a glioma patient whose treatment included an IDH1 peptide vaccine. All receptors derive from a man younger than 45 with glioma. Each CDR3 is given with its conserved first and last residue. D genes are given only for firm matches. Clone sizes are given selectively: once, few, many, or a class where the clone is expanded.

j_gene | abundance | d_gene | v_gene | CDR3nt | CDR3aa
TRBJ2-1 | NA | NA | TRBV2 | TGTGCCAGCAGCGGAGCAGGGACGTTAAACAATGAGCAGTTCTTC | CASSGAGTLNNEQFF
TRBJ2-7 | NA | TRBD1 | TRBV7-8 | TGTGCCAGCAGTAAGAAAGGACAGGATTTGACCTACGAGCAGTACTTC | CASSKKGQDLTYEQYF
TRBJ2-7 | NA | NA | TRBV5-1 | TGCGCCAGCAGCTCATCCGGGACAACCTACGAGCAGTACTTC | CASSSSGTTYEQYF
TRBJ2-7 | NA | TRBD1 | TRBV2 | TGTGCCAGCAGTGCCGACAGGGGGCCCTCCTACGAGCAGTACTTC | CASSADRGPSYEQYF
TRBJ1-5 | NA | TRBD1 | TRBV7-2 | TGTGCCAGCAGCTTAGCGCTGGACAGGGATGAAAATCAGCCCCAGCATTTT | CASSLALDRDENQPQHF
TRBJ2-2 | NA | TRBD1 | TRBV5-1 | TGCGCCAGCAGCTCTAACGGACAGGCTGCCGGGGAGCTGTTTTTT | CASSSNGQAAGELFF
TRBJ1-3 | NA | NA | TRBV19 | TGTGCCAGTGGGGTATCCGGAAACACCATATATTTT | CASGVSGNTIYF
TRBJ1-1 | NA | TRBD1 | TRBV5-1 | TGCGCCAGCAGCCCCGGGACAGGGACTGAAGCTTTCTTT | CASSPGTGTEAFF
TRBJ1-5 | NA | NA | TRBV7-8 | TGTGCCAGCAGCTTAGCGTTAACAGTAAATAGCAATCAGCCCCAGCATTTT | CASSLALTVNSNQPQHF
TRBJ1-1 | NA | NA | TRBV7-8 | TGTGCCAGCAGCTATCGGGCCCTGGGGGAAGCTTTCTTT | CASSYRALGEAFF
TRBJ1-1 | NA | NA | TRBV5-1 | TGCGCCAGCAGCTACCACGCCGTCAAGGAGGAAGCTTTCTTT | CASSYHAVKEEAFF
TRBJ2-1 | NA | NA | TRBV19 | TGTGCCAGTAGTCGGGGGGCCCCTAACAATGAGCAGTTCTTC | CASSRGAPNNEQFF
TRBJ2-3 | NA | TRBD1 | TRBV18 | TGTGCCAGCTCATCACAGGGGGTACCAAGCACAGATACGCAGTATTTT | CASSSQGVPSTDTQYF
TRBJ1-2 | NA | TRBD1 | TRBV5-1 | TGCGCCAGCAGTATCGGCACAGGGGGGCCCACTAACTATGGCTACACCTTC | CASSIGTGGPTNYGYTF
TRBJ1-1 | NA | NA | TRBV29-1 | TGCAGCTCAAGGATGAACACTGAAGCTTTCTTT | CSSRMNTEAFF
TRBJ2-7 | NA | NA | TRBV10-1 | TGCGCCAGCAGTGAGAAGAGCGGTAACCTCTATTACGAGCAGTACTTC | CASSEKSGNLYYEQYF
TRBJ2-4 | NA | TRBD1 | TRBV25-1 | TGTGCCAGCAGTGAACGACGAGCCGGACAGGGCAAAAACATTCAGTACTTC | CASSERRAGQGKNIQYF
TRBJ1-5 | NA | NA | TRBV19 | TGTGCCAGTAGTATATACCCGGGGCTTAATAGCAATCAGCCCCAGCATTTT | CASSIYPGLNSNQPQHF
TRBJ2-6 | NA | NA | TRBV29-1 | TGCAGCGTCACCCGGGACGTTGACTCTGGGGCCAACGTCCTGACTTTC | CSVTRDVDSGANVLTF
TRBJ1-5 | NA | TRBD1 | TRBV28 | TGTGCCAGCAGCTGGGTGCAGGGGGCTTTGCAGCCCCAGCATTTT | CASSWVQGALQPQHF
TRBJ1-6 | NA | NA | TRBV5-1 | TGCGCCAGCAGCTCCGCCCAAGGGGATTCACCCCTCCACTTT | CASSSAQGDSPLHF
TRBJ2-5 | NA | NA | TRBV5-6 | TGTGCCAGCAGCCTAACCCACAGGGGGGGGACCCAGTACTTC | CASSLTHRGGTQYF
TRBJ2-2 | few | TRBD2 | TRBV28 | TGTGCCAGCAGACCGACTAGCGGGGGCGGCCGGGAGCTGTTTTTT | CASRPTSGGGRELFF
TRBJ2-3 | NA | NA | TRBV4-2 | TGTGCCAGCAGCCCCGCATGGCCGACGCAGTATTTT | CASSPAWPTQYF
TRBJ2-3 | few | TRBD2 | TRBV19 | TGTGCCAGTAGCCCCGGGGACTACACAGATACGCAGTATTTT | CASSPGDYTDTQYF
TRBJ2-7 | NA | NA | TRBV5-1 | TGCGCCAGCAGGCTCTGGGGACCCGGGTCGTACGAGCAGTACTTC | CASRLWGPGSYEQYF
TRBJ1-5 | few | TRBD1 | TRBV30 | TGTGCCTGGGGACAGGAGACAATCAATCAGCCCCAGCATTTT | CAWGQETINQPQHF
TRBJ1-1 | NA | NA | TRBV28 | TGTGCCAGCAAGAAGAGGAACACTGAAGCTTTCTTT | CASKKRNTEAFF
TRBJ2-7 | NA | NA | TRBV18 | TGTGCCAGCTCACAAGAACAGGACTATTTCTACGAGCAGTACTTC | CASSQEQDYFYEQYF
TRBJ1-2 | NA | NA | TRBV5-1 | TGCGCCAGCAGCTTGCGGGGCACCCGTTTCATCTATGGCTACACCTTC | CASSLRGTRFIYGYTF
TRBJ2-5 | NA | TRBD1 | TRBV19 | TGTGCCAGTAGTATTGGGCAGGGGGACCAAGAGACCCAGTACTTC | CASSIGQGDQETQYF
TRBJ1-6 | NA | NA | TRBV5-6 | TGTGCCAGCAGCTTGGCAGGGAGCTCCTATAATTCACCCCTCCACTTT | CASSLAGSSYNSPLHF
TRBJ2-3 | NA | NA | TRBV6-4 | TGTGCCAGCAGTGACGGAAGGGGGGGAGATACGCAGTATTTT | CASSDGRGGDTQYF
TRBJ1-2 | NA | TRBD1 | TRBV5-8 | TGTGCCAGCAACCCGCAGGGGGAAATCCTTGGCTACACCTTC | CASNPQGEILGYTF
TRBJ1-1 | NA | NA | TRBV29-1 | TGCAGCGTTGACGACGGTAGAGACACTGAAGCTTTCTTT | CSVDDGRDTEAFF
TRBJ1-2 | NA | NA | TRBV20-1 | TGCAGTGTGGGGGGCCTCACCTTC | CSVGGLTF
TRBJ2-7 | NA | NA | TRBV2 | TGTGCCAGCAGTAGGATGAGGCCCTTCTACGAGCAGTACTTC | CASSRMRPFYEQYF
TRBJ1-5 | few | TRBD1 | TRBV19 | TGTGCCAGTATGGACAGGGCTCAGCCCCAGCATTTT | CASMDRAQPQHF
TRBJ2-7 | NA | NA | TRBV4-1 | TGCGCCAGCAGCCAAGAAGGGGGGTCAGGTTTTGGGCGGTACGAGCAGTACTTC | CASSQEGGSGFGRYEQYF
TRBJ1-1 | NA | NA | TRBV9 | TGTGCCAGCACCCCCTCGGGGTGGACTGAAGCTTTCTTT | CASTPSGWTEAFF
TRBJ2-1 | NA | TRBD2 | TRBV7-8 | TGTGCCAGCAGCCGCCAAACTAGCGGGAGAGTGGGCTCCTACAATGAGCAGTTCTTC | CASSRQTSGRVGSYNEQFF
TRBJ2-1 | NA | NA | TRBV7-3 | TGTGCCAGCAGCTTAATGGGAAACGATGAGCAGTTCTTC | CASSLMGNDEQFF
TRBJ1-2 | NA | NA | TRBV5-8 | TGTGCCAGCAGCTTGGAGGCCAACTATGGCTACACCTTC | CASSLEANYGYTF
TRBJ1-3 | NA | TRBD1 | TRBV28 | TGTGCCAGCAGACAACAGGGGGCCTACTCTGGAAACACCATATATTTT | CASRQQGAYSGNTIYF
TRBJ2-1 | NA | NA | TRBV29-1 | TGCAGCGCTACACCCAGCTCCTACAATGAGCAGTTCTTC | CSATPSSYNEQFF
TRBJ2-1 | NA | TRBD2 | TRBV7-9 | TGTGCCAGCAGCGAGTTAGCGGGAGGGCCCAATGAGCAGTTCTTC | CASSELAGGPNEQFF
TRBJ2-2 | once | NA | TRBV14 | TGTGCCAGCAGCCACCTAAGAGACCACACCGGGGAGCTGTTTTTT | CASSHLRDHTGELFF
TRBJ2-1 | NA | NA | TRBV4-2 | TGTGCCAGCAGCCAAGGAAGGGGCAATGAGCAGTTCTTC | CASSQGRGNEQFF
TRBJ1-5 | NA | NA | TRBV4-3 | TGCGCCAGCAGCCAAGACTCGAGTGGCGGCGCTCAGCCCCAGCATTTT | CASSQDSSGGAQPQHF
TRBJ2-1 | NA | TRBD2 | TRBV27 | TGTGCCAGCAGGATGAGCGGGGGGGCAGTCAATGAGCAGTTCTTC | CASRMSGGAVNEQFF
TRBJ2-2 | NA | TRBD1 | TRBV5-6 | TGTGCCAGCAGGGCCCACCTGGGACAGGGGGCGGTTTTCGCCGGGGAGCTGTTTTTT | CASRAHLGQGAVFAGELFF
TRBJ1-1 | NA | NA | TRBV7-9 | TGTGCCAGCAGCTTAGCGGGGGGCCGAAACACTGAAGCTTTCTTT | CASSLAGGRNTEAFF
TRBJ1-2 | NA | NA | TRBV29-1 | TGCAGCGTTGTACAGTCGACTAACTATGGCTACACCTTC | CSVVQSTNYGYTF
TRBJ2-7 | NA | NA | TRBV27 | TGTGCCAGCAGTTTATCGAGGGGGGGGGAGGTCTCCTACGAGCAGTACTTC | CASSLSRGGEVSYEQYF
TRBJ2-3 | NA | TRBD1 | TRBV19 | TGTGCCAGTAGTAAGGGGGCAGGCGATACGCAGTATTTT | CASSKGAGDTQYF